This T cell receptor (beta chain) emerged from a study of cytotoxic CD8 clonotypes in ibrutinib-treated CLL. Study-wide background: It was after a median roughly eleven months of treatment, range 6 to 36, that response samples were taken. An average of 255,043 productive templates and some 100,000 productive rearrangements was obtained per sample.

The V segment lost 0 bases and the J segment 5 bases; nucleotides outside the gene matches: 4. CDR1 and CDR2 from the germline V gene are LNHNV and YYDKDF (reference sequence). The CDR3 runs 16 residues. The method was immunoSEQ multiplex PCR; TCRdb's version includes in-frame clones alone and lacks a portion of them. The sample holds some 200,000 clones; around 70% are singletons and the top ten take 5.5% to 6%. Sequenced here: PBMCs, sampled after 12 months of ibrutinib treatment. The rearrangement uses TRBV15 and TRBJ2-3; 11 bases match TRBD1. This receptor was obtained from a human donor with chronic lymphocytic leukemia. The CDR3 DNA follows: TGTGCCACCAGCAGAGATGGGACAGGGGGAGTAGATACGCAGTATTTT. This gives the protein CATSRDGTGGVDTQYF.